These 32 T cell receptor beta chains came from one sample sequenced in a study of T cell responses to AZD1222 COVID-19 vaccine. The assay was immunoSEQ multiplex PCR, and TCRdb's table has in-frame clones only and misses some. The table records 150,000 or so clones, roughly nine tenths of them present only once. The sample in question was peripheral blood, obtained on day 0 of AZD1222 vaccination. Receptor source: an adult in good health.

A word on this clone: This specimen includes other DNA sequences encoding the same CDR3. This sequence joins TRBV6-5 and TRBJ2-3; 9 bases are shared with TRBD2. The CDR3 runs 14 residues. Looked up from germline, CDR1 is MNHEY and CDR2 is SVGAGI. The trim removed 6 bases at V and 0 bases at J, leaving 1 base unmatched. CDR3 nucleotide sequence: TGTGCCAGCAGGACTAGCGGTAGCACAGATACGCAGTATTTT. This gives the protein CASRTSGSTDTQYF.

This chain uses TRBV5-1 with TRBJ1-3; the D gene is possibly TRBD1 (6 bases). Trimming removed 7 bases at V and 1 base at J, with 15 bases between. Germline V gives CDR1 SGHRS, CDR2 YFSETQ. CDR3 length equals 15 residues. CDR3 sequence (DNA): TGCGCCAGCGGAGCGGGGACAACATCTGGAAACACCATATATTTT. Amino acid sequence: CASGAGTTSGNTIYF.

The chain has TRBV29-1 and TRBJ1-4, with D hard to call. The V end lost 5 bases, the J end lost 8 bases, and 15 bases lay between the germline ends. The CDR3 has 13 amino acids. Germline CDR1 is SQVTM and CDR2 is ANQGSEA. The CDR3 DNA is TGCAGCGTTCTATATGGCCCCGGAGAAAAACTGTTTTTT. Encoded protein: CSVLYGPGEKLFF.

J is TRBJ1-2 and V is TRBV4-1; D uncertain. The CDR3 is 15 amino acids. Looked up from germline, CDR1 is MGHRA and CDR2 is YSYEKL. V lost 1 base and J 4 bases, leaving 13 bases between the germline ends. CDR3 amino acids: CASSQVPDPFYGYTF. CDR3 nucleotide sequence: TGCGCCAGCAGCCAAGTCCCCGACCCTTTCTATGGCTACACCTTC.

This chain connects TRBV3-1 (or the pseudogene TRBV3-2) to TRBJ1-1; a possible D gene is TRBD1 (5 bases). Looked up from germline, CDR1 is LGHDT and CDR2 is YNNKEL (reference sequence). The ends were cut back, 6 bases at V and 4 bases at J, with 15 bases in the middle. CDR3 length: 14 residues. The CDR3 nucleotides are TGTGCCAGCAGTCAAATCGGGGGTGGCACTGAAGCTTTCTTT. Residues: CASSQIGGGTEAFF.

The genes are TRBV6-5 and TRBJ1-1; D remains unclear. CDR1 is MNHEY, CDR2 SVGAGI, per germline. The V end was cut by 4 bases, the J end by 6 bases, with 18 bases between. This CDR3 spans 15 amino acids. CDR3 nucleotides: TGTGCCAGCAGTTGGAGGCAGGCGGGGAGTGCTGAAGCTTTCTTT. It encodes CASSWRQAGSAEAFF.

J is TRBJ2-1 and V is TRBV3-1 (or the pseudogene TRBV3-2), with TRBD2 as a possible D gene (5 bases). Germline assignment: CDR1 LGHDT and CDR2 YNNKEL (reference sequence). The CDR3 loop spans 19 amino acids. V was pared by 6 bases and J by 0 bases, with 24 bases between. The CDR3 bases are TGTGCCAGCAGGGGAAAGGACTCGAGCGATGGAAGCTCCTACAATGAGCAGTTCTTC. It encodes CASRGKDSSDGSSYNEQFF.

The chain uses TRBV11-2 and TRBJ1-1; TRBD1 matches at 7 bases. The CDR3 runs to 11 residues. With V trimmed by 5 bases and J by 10 bases, 4 bases remained unmatched. Germline V gene lookup returns CDR1 SGHAT and CDR2 FQNNGV. DNA of the CDR3: TGTGCCAGCAGCCATACAGGGGCAGCTTTCTTT. This sequence encodes CASSHTGAAFF.

The rearrangement uses TRBV7-9 and TRBJ2-1, with 8 bases aligning to TRBD2. The ends lost 1 base at V and 6 bases at J; junction bases unmatched: 5. The CDR3 spans 15 residues. The germline CDR1 and CDR2 sequences are SEHNR and FQNEAQ (reference sequence). CDR3 sequence (DNA): TGTGCCAGCAGCTTAGGGGCGGGAGGCCCCAATGAGCAGTTCTTC. Amino acids: CASSLGAGGPNEQFF.

The chain links TRBV9 to TRBJ1-1, with D perhaps matching TRBD1 (6 bases). V was clipped by 2 bases and J by 1 base, with 12 bases between them. Germline V gives CDR1 SGDLS, CDR2 YYNGEE. This CDR3 is 15 amino acids long. The CDR3 sequence: CASSVDPTGNTEAFF. CDR3 sequence (DNA): TGTGCCAGCAGCGTCGACCCGACAGGGAACACTGAAGCTTTCTTT. Filled out from reference TRBV9 and TRBJ1-1, the complete variable domain reads DSGVTQTPKHLITATGQRVTLRCSPRSGDLSVYWYQQSLDQGLQFLIQYYNGEERAKGNILERFSAQQFPDLHSELNLSSLELGDSALYFCASSVDPTGNTEAFFGQGTRLTVV.

This chain links TRBV21-1 with TRBJ1-5; TRBD1, the D gene given by the table, was not confirmed from the DNA. TRBV21-1 constitutes a pseudogene. This CDR3 spans 19 amino acids. CDR3 residues: CASSPIWRIQGALNQPQHF. The CDR3 bases are TGTGCCAGCAGTCCGATTTGGAGGATACAGGGGGCCCTCAATCAGCCCCAGCATTTT.

This clone was seen a handful of times. CDR3 nucleotides: TGTGCCAGCACCCCACGGGAGGGGCCGTACGAGCAGTACTTC. Protein sequence: CASTPREGPYEQYF. J is TRBJ2-7 and V is TRBV6-6, with 8 bases identical to TRBD2. The CDR3 spans 14 residues. V trimming: 7 bases; J trimming: 4 bases; junction bases outside the gene matches: 9. Looked up from germline, CDR1 is MNHNY and CDR2 is SVGAGI (reference sequence).

CDR3 sequence (DNA): TGTGCCAGCAGGGTCGTAGCGGGTCCGGATACGCAGTATTTT. Protein product: CASRVVAGPDTQYF. This sequence joins TRBV6-5 and TRBJ2-3; TRBD2 aligns across 7 bases. J was trimmed by 6 bases and V by 6 bases; bases with no gene match: 9. CDR3 length: 14 residues. Germline CDR1 and CDR2: MNHEY and SVGAGI.

The rearrangement uses TRBV9 and TRBJ1-2; D may be TRBD1 (6 bases). From germline, CDR1 is SGDLS and CDR2 YYNGEE. Trimming stripped 0 bases from V and 3 bases from J, with 12 bases between. The CDR3 length is 15 residues. For the CDR3, the DNA is TGTGCCAGCAGCGTAGAGTACGCAGGGGACTATGGCTACACCTTC. It yields the protein CASSVEYAGDYGYTF.

CDR3 loop: CASREGQGLRAFF. In DNA form, the CDR3 reads TGTGCCAGCAGAGAGGGACAGGGGTTGCGTGCTTTCTTT. V is TRBV2 and J is TRBJ1-1, with 10 bases matching TRBD1. This CDR3 has 13 amino acids. Germline lookup yields CDR1 SNHLY and CDR2 FYNNEI. J lost 11 bases, V lost 6 bases, and 9 bases had no gene match.

V and J are TRBV9 and TRBJ1-5; D possibly corresponds to TRBD1 (6 bases). V dropped 4 bases and J dropped 7 bases, with 15 bases sitting between them. The CDR3 covers 14 residues. CDR1 and CDR2 (germline): SGDLS, YYNGEE. The CDR3 here is CASSSTGIYQPQHF. The CDR3 DNA reads as TGTGCCAGCAGCTCCACAGGGATCTACCAGCCCCAGCATTTT.

The chain joins TRBV6-5 to TRBJ1-2; D gene unclear. Trimming removed 2 bases at V and 5 bases at J, with 15 bases between. The CDR3 totals 15 residues. CDR1 and CDR2 from the germline V gene are MNHEY and SVGAGI. The CDR3 spells CASSYGRSIGYGYTF. The CDR3 bases are TGTGCCAGCAGTTACGGTAGAAGCATAGGGTATGGCTACACCTTC.

This chain links TRBV5-4 with TRBJ2-5; 11 bases align to TRBD2. CDR3 length equals 17 residues. After removal of 6 bases from V and 3 bases from J, the junction contained 13 bases not matched to a gene. The germline V gene has CDR1 SGHNT and CDR2 YYREEE (reference sequence). CDR3 bases: TGTGCCAGCACCCTATCCCCGGGACTAGCGGATAAAGAGACCCAGTACTTC. Translation: CASTLSPGLADKETQYF.

As DNA, the CDR3 is TGTGCCAGTAGTATGGACAGGGGGGATTTGCGAGAGCAGTACTTC. This encodes CASSMDRGDLREQYF. The chain recombines TRBV19 with TRBJ2-7, with 10 bases identical to TRBD1. V was clipped by 3 bases and J by 7 bases; unmatched bases: 9. Per the germline V gene, CDR1 is LNHDA and CDR2 is SQIVND (reference sequence). This CDR3 region has 15 residues.

This chain connects TRBV5-1 to TRBJ1-4; D is unclear. CDR1 is SGHRS, CDR2 YFSETQ, per germline. CDR3 length: 13 amino acids. Trimming pared 0 bases from V and 7 bases from J, leaving 7 bases between. The CDR3 loop reads CASSLVVAEKLFF. CDR3 nucleotides: TGCGCCAGCAGCTTGGTTGTTGCTGAAAAACTGTTTTTT.

The genes are TRBV2 and TRBJ2-1; D possibly corresponds to TRBD2 (5 bases). This CDR3 comprises 13 residues. Germline assignment: CDR1 SNHLY and CDR2 FYNNEI. The V gene lost 7 bases and the J gene lost 6 bases, with 13 bases spanning the gap. CDR3 amino acids: CASIRGSGNEQFF. CDR3 coding DNA: TGTGCCAGCATCCGAGGGTCCGGCAATGAGCAGTTCTTC.

This chain uses TRBV19 with TRBJ1-3; a possible D gene is TRBD1 (5 bases). CDR1 and CDR2 from the germline V gene are LNHDA and SQIVND (reference sequence). This CDR3 contains 16 residues. Trimming removed 5 bases at V and 1 base at J, with 15 bases between. This CDR3 reads CASSLGRGSSGNTIYF. CDR3 nucleotides: TGTGCCAGTAGTTTGGGACGGGGGTCGTCTGGAAACACCATATATTTT.

The chain carries TRBV5-4 and TRBJ2-7, with 8 bases fitting TRBD1. This CDR3 comprises 15 residues. Germline values: CDR1 SGHNT, CDR2 YYREEE (reference sequence). The V gene end was trimmed by 4 bases and the J gene end by 4 bases; junction bases not matched to a gene: 10. The chain's CDR3 is CASSMKQGALYEQYF. The CDR3 DNA reads as TGTGCCAGCAGCATGAAGCAGGGGGCGCTTTACGAGCAGTACTTC.

V is TRBV6-5 and J is TRBJ1-2; the D gene is possibly TRBD1 (6 bases). Per germline, CDR1 MNHEY and CDR2 SVGAGI. This CDR3 region has 14 residues. The V gene lost 2 bases and the J gene lost 4 bases, with 11 bases spanning the gap. CDR3 DNA: TGTGCCAGCAGTTACGGGGGCGGGGCCTATGGCTACACCTTC. Amino acids: CASSYGGGAYGYTF.

The chain carries TRBV24-1 and TRBJ1-2; D is unresolved. The germline V and J ends were trimmed by 2 bases and 4 bases, with 13 bases remaining between them. Germline V gene data show CDR1 as KGHDR and CDR2 as SFDVKD. This CDR3 has 15 residues. The CDR3 here is CATSDSRGGSYGYTF. CDR3 nucleotides: TGTGCCACCAGTGATTCCCGGGGTGGGAGCTATGGCTACACCTTC.

The chain joins TRBV7-2 to TRBJ2-3; TRBD2 agrees at 16 bases. After removal of 6 bases from V and 1 base from J, the junction contained 7 bases not matched to a gene. Per the germline V gene, CDR1 is SGHTA and CDR2 is FQGNSA. CDR3 length: 18 amino acids. CDR3 nucleotide sequence: TGTGCCAGCAGATTTAGAGGGACTAGCGGGGGGGGCACAGATACGCAGTATTTT. This translates into CASRFRGTSGGGTDTQYF. Full variable domain (outside the CDR3, taken from reference TRBV7-2 and TRBJ2-3): GAGVSQSPSNKVTEKGKDVELRCDPISGHTALYWYRQSLGQGLEFLIYFQGNSAPDKSGLPSDRFSAERTGGSVSTLTIQRTQQEDSAVYLCASRFRGTSGGGTDTQYFGPGTRLTVL.

The genes are TRBV18 and TRBJ1-1, with D tentatively TRBD1 (6 bases). CDR3 length: 13 residues. CDR1 is KGHSH, CDR2 LQKENI, per germline. V shed 6 bases and J shed 6 bases, with 14 bases lying between them. CDR3 DNA: TGTGCCAGCTCTCCTGACAGGCCCCCTGAAGCTTTCTTT. Residues: CASSPDRPPEAFF.

The CDR3 protein is CASGLVRGRTYDEQYF. The CDR3 bases are TGTGCTAGTGGTTTGGTACGAGGCCGCACCTACGACGAGCAGTACTTC. The chain is built from TRBV12-5 and TRBJ2-7; D is undetermined. Per germline, CDR1 LGHNT and CDR2 FRNRAP. The CDR3 runs 16 residues. V was cut by 0 bases and J by 5 bases, with 17 bases left in between.

V and J are TRBV6-5 and TRBJ1-5; D remains unclear. CDR1 is MNHEY and CDR2 is SVGAGI in the germline V gene. V lost 0 bases, J lost 7 bases, and 10 bases lay in between. This CDR3 region has 14 residues. Here the CDR3 reads CASSYSAGLQPQHF. The CDR3 DNA reads TGTGCCAGCAGTTACTCGGCAGGATTGCAGCCCCAGCATTTT.

This sequence joins TRBV19 and TRBJ2-6, with TRBD2 as a possible D gene (6 bases). From germline, CDR1 is LNHDA and CDR2 SQIVND (reference sequence). The length of the CDR3 is 15 residues. The V and J ends lost 10 bases and 2 bases respectively, with 15 bases between them. In DNA form, the CDR3 reads TGTGCCACAACAGAATGGGAGGCTGGGGCCAACGTCCTGACTTTC. Its translation is CATTEWEAGANVLTF. Filled out from reference TRBV19 and TRBJ2-6, the complete variable domain reads DGGITQSPKYLFRKEGQNVTLSCEQNLNHDAMYWYRQDPGQGLRLIYYSQIVNDFQKGDIAEGYSVSREKKESFPLTVTSAQKNPTAFYLCATTEWEAGANVLTFGAGSRLTVL.

The V gene is TRBV9, the J gene TRBJ2-4; perhaps TRBD1 as D (7 bases). The CDR3 covers 14 residues. V gave up 7 bases and J gave up 2 bases, with 13 bases separating them. From germline, CDR1 is SGDLS and CDR2 YYNGEE. The CDR3 here is CASGQAGSKNIQYF. The CDR3 DNA is TGTGCCAGCGGACAGGCGGGGTCCAAAAACATTCAGTACTTC.

CDR3 region: CASSSILAGDEQFF. DNA of the CDR3: TGTGCCAGCAGCTCTATACTAGCGGGAGATGAGCAGTTCTTC. The chain has TRBV7-2 and TRBJ2-1; TRBD2 matches at 11 bases. The V gene end was trimmed by 4 bases and the J gene end by 8 bases; junction bases not matched to a gene: 4. Germline V lookup: CDR1 SGHTA, CDR2 FQGNSA. There are 14 residues in the CDR3.